The 21 T cell receptor beta chains presented below share a single source sample, sequenced in a study of shared clonotypes between healthy human individuals. Assay used: immunoSEQ multiplex PCR; TCRdb lists only in-frame clones, some missing. This sample has 2 million to 2.5 million clones, with around 95% found just once. Sequenced: naive CD4+ T cells sorted from blood. Specified subset: CD45RA+ positively selected. These TCRs come from a man in his late teens or twenties in good health.

Comments on this clone: This sample also contains other DNA sequences that code for the same CDR3. The CDR3 DNA follows: TGTGCCAGCAGCTTGGGACTAGCGGGGGGTCACAATGAGCAGTTCTTC. Translating gives CASSLGLAGGHNEQFF. The J gene is TRBJ2-1, the V gene TRBV5-8, with 13 bases aligning to TRBD2. The CDR3 is made up of 16 amino acids. V lost 0 bases and J lost 5; bases outside the gene matches: 2. Looked up from germline, CDR1 is SGHTS and CDR2 is YDEGEE.

The rearrangement uses TRBV6-4 and TRBJ2-7; D is uncertain. CDR3 length: 12 residues. V was pared by 8 bases and J by 4 bases, with 12 bases between. Germline CDR1 is MRHNA and CDR2 is SNTAGT. As DNA, the CDR3 is TGTGCCAGCGGACCCCCGGTTTACGAGCAGTACTTC. The encoded protein is CASGPPVYEQYF.

J is TRBJ2-3 and V is TRBV9; 7 nucleotides agree with TRBD1. The CDR3 is made up of 16 amino acids. V lost 0 bases, J lost 2 bases, and 6 bases stayed unmatched. Looked up from germline, CDR1 is SGDLS and CDR2 is YYNGEE. This CDR3 reads CASSVAMGQLTDTQYF. The CDR3 DNA reads as TGTGCCAGCAGCGTAGCAATGGGACAGCTCACAGATACGCAGTATTTT.

As DNA, the CDR3 is TGTGCCAGCAGCCGCATGTCGGGGGTCACTGAAGCTTTCTTT. Encoded protein: CASSRMSGVTEAFF. V and J are TRBV6-1 and TRBJ1-1, with D tentatively TRBD1 (5 bases). Germline V gives CDR1 MNHNS, CDR2 SASEGT. Trimming removed 6 bases at V and 4 bases at J, with 15 bases between. This CDR3 comprises 14 residues.

DNA for the CDR3: TGTGCCACCCGTTGGCGCTCTGGGGCCAACGTCCTGACTTTC. This sequence encodes CATRWRSGANVLTF. This rearrangement joins TRBV19 to TRBJ2-6, with unresolved D. Germline V gives CDR1 LNHDA, CDR2 SQIVND (reference sequence). Deletions cut 10 bases from V and 0 bases from J, with 10 bases between. This CDR3 is 14 amino acids long.

The chain links TRBV10-3 to TRBJ2-5; possible D gene TRBD1, 6 bases. The CDR3 has 13 residues. Germline V gene lookup returns CDR1 ENHRY and CDR2 SYGVKD. V lost 6 bases and J 1 base, leaving 9 bases between the germline ends. CDR3 residues: CAIRVTGQETQYF. DNA of the CDR3: TGTGCCATCAGGGTGACAGGCCAAGAGACCCAGTACTTC.

Regarding this clone: The sample contains more than one DNA sequence encoding this CDR3. The chain uses TRBV9 and TRBJ2-2; D remains ambiguous. The CDR3 spans 13 residues. Germline V gene data show CDR1 as SGDLS and CDR2 as YYNGEE. The ends were cut back, 3 bases at V and 1 base at J, with 4 bases in the middle. This chain's CDR3 is CASSGGNTGELFF. In DNA, the CDR3 is TGTGCCAGCAGCGGAGGGAACACCGGGGAGCTGTTTTTT.

The V gene is TRBV18, the J gene TRBJ2-7; 8 positions agree with TRBD1. This CDR3 spans 15 amino acids. V trimming: 2 bases; J trimming: 6 bases; junction bases outside the gene matches: 9. Looked up from germline, CDR1 is KGHSH and CDR2 is LQKENI. In DNA form, the CDR3 reads TGTGCCAGCTCACCAGAAAGGGACAGGACGTCCGAGCAGTACTTC. Its translation: CASSPERDRTSEQYF.

As concerns this clone: The same CDR3 also results from other DNA sequences found in this sample. This chain connects TRBV2 to TRBJ2-3; TRBD1 agrees at 11 bases. Germline V lookup: CDR1 SNHLY, CDR2 FYNNEI. The CDR3 has 13 residues. With V trimmed by 8 bases and J by 3 bases, 1 base remained unmatched. The CDR3 coding sequence is TGTGCCAGCGGGGACAGGGGGACAGATACGCAGTATTTT. This codes for CASGDRGTDTQYF.

The chain links TRBV9 to TRBJ2-5; TRBD1 agrees at 7 bases. V lost 0 bases and J lost 5; bases outside the gene matches: 16. Germline CDR1 reads SGDLS; CDR2 reads YYNGEE. The CDR3 is made up of 18 amino acids. The CDR3 DNA sequence: TGTGCCAGCAGCGTAGGGATCGGGACATCTAGCAGGGGGGAGACCCAGTACTTC. It yields the protein CASSVGIGTSSRGETQYF.

This chain connects TRBV7-2 to TRBJ2-1, with D possibly TRBD2 on 5 matching bases. This CDR3 has 14 amino acids. Germline CDR1 reads SGHTA; CDR2 reads FQGNSA. Trimming left V 5 bases short and J 7 bases short, with 15 bases between. The CDR3 reads CASSPYLGGNEQFF. The CDR3 DNA follows: TGTGCCAGCAGCCCCTACTTGGGCGGGAATGAGCAGTTCTTC.

The chain joins TRBV5-1 to TRBJ2-3; TRBD1 might be the D (5 bases). The CDR3 is 16 amino acids. Germline V gene lookup returns CDR1 SGHRS and CDR2 YFSETQ. Deletions cut 0 bases from V and 2 bases from J, with 13 bases between. The CDR3 DNA follows: TGCGCCAGCAGCTTGGATATAGGGGCCCTCACAGATACGCAGTATTTT. The encoded protein is CASSLDIGALTDTQYF.

This sequence joins TRBV7-9 and TRBJ2-5, with D perhaps matching TRBD1 or TRBD2 (5 bases each). CDR3 size: 15 residues. Trimming shortened V by 4 bases and J by 2 bases, and 14 bases separated the two germline ends. CDR1 is SEHNR and CDR2 is FQNEAQ in the germline V gene (reference sequence). CDR3 in amino acids: CASSWGRGPQETQYF. The CDR3 nucleotides read TGTGCCAGCAGCTGGGGAAGGGGACCGCAAGAGACCCAGTACTTC.

The chain recombines TRBV28 with TRBJ2-2; TRBD2 might be the D (6 bases). The V and J ends lost 3 bases and 4 bases respectively, with 9 bases between them. The germline gives CDR1 MDHEN, CDR2 SYDVKM. The CDR3 length is 14 residues. The CDR3 region has the DNA TGTGCCAGCAGTTTCCGGGAGTTCACCGGGGAGCTGTTTTTT. It translates to CASSFREFTGELFF. Combining the CDR3 with reference TRBV28 and TRBJ2-2 gives the whole variable domain DVKVTQSSRYLVKRTGEKVFLECVQDMDHENMFWYRQDPGLGLRLIYFSYDVKMKEKGDIPEGYSVSREKKERFSLILESASTNQTSMYLCASSFREFTGELFFGEGSRLTVL.

Comments on this clone: The conserved phenylalanine or tryptophan normally closing the CDR3 is absent here, so this likely arose from a read error. It is unclear where the CDR3 begins or ends on the DNA, so no DNA is shown, and the CDR3 is as TCRdb lists it. V usage is TRBV6-6 and J usage is TRBJ1-1. CDR1 and CDR2 (germline): MNHNY, SVGAGI (reference sequence). The CDR3 adds up to 12 amino acids, both ends counted. CDR3 amino acids: CASRKEGQRVFL.

The chain uses TRBV18 and TRBJ2-1; D gene uncertain. The CDR3 extends over 14 amino acids. The V gene's germline CDR1 is KGHSH and CDR2 LQKENI. Trimming stripped 7 bases from V and 3 bases from J, with 13 bases between. The DNA for the CDR3 is TGTGCCAGCTTTACCCGTTCCGTCTACAATGAGCAGTTCTTC. This encodes CASFTRSVYNEQFF.

The chain recombines TRBV9 with TRBJ1-2; TRBD1 matches 8 bases. The CDR3 extends over 22 amino acids. With 7 bases clipped from V and 3 bases from J, the junction kept 32 bases outside the gene matches. Germline-derived CDR1 and CDR2 are SGDLS and YYNGEE. CDR3 amino acids: CASGPTNYLSGGSNYLDYGYTF. CDR3 coding DNA: TGTGCCAGCGGGCCGACTAACTATCTCTCAGGGGGCAGTAACTATCTGGACTATGGCTACACCTTC.

The chain links TRBV7-2 to TRBJ2-3, with D maybe TRBD2 (7 bases). Germline loops: CDR1 SGHTA, CDR2 FQGNSA. Trimming cost V 1 base and J 8 bases, with 19 bases left between them. The CDR3 contains 16 residues. The CDR3, as DNA: TGTGCCAGCAGCTTAGTTCCGCGGGGGCGAGGAGTTACGCAGTATTTT. Amino acid sequence: CASSLVPRGRGVTQYF.

This sequence joins TRBV7-9 and TRBJ2-5, with 7 bases that match TRBD1. Per germline, CDR1 SEHNR and CDR2 FQNEAQ (reference sequence). The CDR3 is 18 residues long. Unmatched junction bases numbered 14, after V lost 1 base and J lost 3 bases. CDR3 region: CASSLDMRQGPSKETQYF. CDR3 nucleotides: TGTGCCAGCAGCTTAGACATGCGACAGGGCCCTTCTAAAGAGACCCAGTACTTC.

The chain employs TRBV6-6 and TRBJ2-2; no clear D gene. V lost 2 bases, J lost 3 bases, and 7 bases lay in between. This CDR3 region has 14 residues. The germline V gene has CDR1 MNHNY and CDR2 SVGAGI (reference sequence). The CDR3 DNA reads as TGTGCCAGCAGTTACCCCTTGGACACCGGGGAGCTGTTTTTT. It is translated as CASSYPLDTGELFF.

The rearrangement uses TRBV11-3 and TRBJ2-3; 8 bases match TRBD2. The CDR3 is made up of 15 amino acids. Per germline, CDR1 SGHNT and CDR2 YENEEA. V shed 0 bases and J 7 bases; nucleotides not matched to a gene: 6. The CDR3 protein is CASSLDGGASHTQYF. The CDR3 DNA reads TGTGCCAGCAGCTTAGACGGGGGGGCTTCGCATACGCAGTATTTT.